This T cell receptor (beta chain) was identified in a study of blood T cell repertoires in COVID-19. The protocol was immunoSEQ multiplex PCR, while the TCRdb copy is restricted to in-frame clones and leaves out a portion. The data contain roughly 330,000 clones, more than 70% of them seen just once; the ten biggest clones take up approximately 5.3%. Categorization into cohorts depended on clinical history that participants reported. The V gene's germline CDR1 is SEHNR and CDR2 FQNEAQ (reference sequence). The CDR3 extends over 16 amino acids. V gave up 5 bases and J gave up 5 bases, with 20 bases separating them.

The sequence derives from a woman aged 25-40 years who had recovered from COVID-19. The sequenced sample consisted of PBMCs or T cells enriched from blood (not recorded which). The V and J genes are TRBV7-9 and TRBJ2-3; possible D gene TRBD2, 7 bases. The DNA for the CDR3 is TGTGCCAGCAGCCCCATATCTAGGGGGGGCAGAGATACGCAGTATTTT. Amino acid sequence: CASSPISRGGRDTQYF.